This T cell receptor (beta chain) was obtained from a study of cytomegalovirus exposure and HLA in healthy donors. The germline V gene has CDR1 LGHNA and CDR2 YNFKEQ. Trimming removed 0 bases at V and 4 bases at J, with 12 bases between. The CDR3 loop spans 15 amino acids. The PCR had 60 Vbeta and 13 Jbeta primers. The repertoire was sequenced with immunoSEQ multiplex PCR; TCRdb's copy has only in-frame clones and lacks some. Its clone listing holds about 91,000 clones. Sequencing used PBMCs. The TCR was taken from a woman aged 25 to 39 in good health and CMV-seronegative. The gene calls are TRBV4-2 and TRBJ1-1; no firm D call. This CDR3 reads CASSQDLRRGTEAFF. The CDR3, as DNA: TGTGCCAGCAGCCAAGATCTTAGACGAGGCACTGAAGCTTTCTTT.